Listed here are 32 T cell receptor beta chains from one sample, sequenced in a study of T cell changes during pregnancy in multiple sclerosis. Sequencing used immunoSEQ multiplex PCR; TCRdb keeps in-frame clones, though not all of them. Of about 49,000 clones listed, 90% to 95% are singletons. Source: CD8+ T cells from peripheral blood mononuclear cells, taken before pregnancy. The receptors stem from a female donor with multiple sclerosis, enrolled in a pregnancy study.

The chain employs TRBV4-1 and TRBJ2-7; TRBD2 agrees at 14 bases. The CDR3 loop spans 16 amino acids. V dropped 1 base and J dropped 1; count of bases not matched to a gene: 0. Germline assignment: CDR1 MGHRA and CDR2 YSYEKL. This CDR3 reads CASSQGLAGGSYEQYF. The CDR3 coding sequence is TGCGCCAGCAGCCAAGGACTAGCGGGAGGGTCCTACGAGCAGTACTTC.

CDR3 loop: CASSLGDTEAFF. The CDR3 region has the DNA TGTGCCAGCAGCTTGGGCGACACTGAAGCTTTCTTT. This chain joins TRBV5-4 and TRBJ1-1; D not certain. The germline V and J ends were trimmed by 0 bases and 3 bases, with 3 bases remaining between them. The CDR3 has 12 amino acids. Per the germline V gene, CDR1 is SGHNT and CDR2 is YYREEE (reference sequence). The full variable domain, its missing parts supplied by reference TRBV5-4 and TRBJ1-1, is ETGVTQSPTHLIKTRGQQVTLRCSSQSGHNTVSWYQQALGQGPQFIFQYYREEENGRGNFPPRFSGLQFPNYSSELNVNALELDDSALYLCASSLGDTEAFFGQGTRLTVV.

V usage is TRBV30 and J usage is TRBJ2-2, with a weak D call TRBD1 (6 bases). V was trimmed by 3 bases and J by 3 bases, leaving 11 bases between them. Germline V gene sequence: CDR1 GTSNPN, CDR2 SVGIG (reference sequence). This CDR3 contains 14 residues. The CDR3 nucleotides are TGTGCCTGGAGCTCGGGACAACACACCGGGGAGCTGTTTTTT. Its protein product is CAWSSGQHTGELFF.

The chain couples TRBV19 to TRBJ1-1; the D gene is possibly TRBD1 (5 bases). Between the trimmed V and J ends, which lost 5 bases and 6 bases, there was a span of 16 bases. Germline V lookup: CDR1 LNHDA, CDR2 SQIVND (reference sequence). The CDR3 has 14 residues. CDR3 residues: CASSLGLGGAEAFF. Here the CDR3 DNA reads TGTGCCAGTAGTTTGGGCTTGGGGGGGGCTGAAGCTTTCTTT. Variable domain in full (rest from reference TRBV19 and TRBJ1-1): DGGITQSPKYLFRKEGQNVTLSCEQNLNHDAMYWYRQDPGQGLRLIYYSQIVNDFQKGDIAEGYSVSREKKESFPLTVTSAQKNPTAFYLCASSLGLGGAEAFFGQGTRLTVV.

The rearrangement joins TRBV27 to TRBJ2-7; D perhaps matches TRBD2 (5 bases). This CDR3 is 14 amino acids long. CDR1 MNHEY and CDR2 SMNVEV come from the germline V gene (reference sequence). V shed 4 bases and J shed 2 bases, with 12 bases lying between them. The CDR3 spells CASSSPGFTYEQYF. The DNA of the CDR3 is TGTGCCAGCAGTTCCCCGGGGTTTACCTACGAGCAGTACTTC.

The chain recombines TRBV5-4 with TRBJ2-4, with D possibly matching TRBD2 (5 bases). The germline V gene has CDR1 SGHNT and CDR2 YYREEE (reference sequence). The CDR3 is 14 residues long. Trimming stripped 4 bases from V and 0 bases from J, with 8 bases between. The CDR3 loop reads CASSTGLAKNIQYF. Written as DNA, the CDR3 is TGTGCCAGCAGCACCGGACTAGCCAAAAACATTCAGTACTTC.

This chain connects TRBV7-9 to TRBJ2-5; 8 bases fit TRBD2. With V trimmed by 2 bases and J by 3 bases, 5 bases remained unmatched. Germline V gene sequence: CDR1 SEHNR, CDR2 FQNEAQ (reference sequence). The CDR3 spans 15 residues. This chain's CDR3 is CASSLTTGGEETQYF. The CDR3 region has the DNA TGTGCCAGCAGCTTAACAACGGGGGGGGAAGAGACCCAGTACTTC.

The genes are TRBV11-2 and TRBJ1-3; D is possibly TRBD1 (5 bases). Per germline, CDR1 SGHAT and CDR2 FQNNGV. This CDR3 contains 13 residues. Trimming left V 4 bases short and J 6 bases short, with 10 bases between. CDR3 bases: TGTGCCAGCAGCTATATACAGGAAAACACCATATATTTT. Translated, it gives CASSYIQENTIYF.

This clone was found once. V and J are TRBV30 and TRBJ2-7, with D perhaps matching TRBD2 (5 bases). Germline V gives CDR1 GTSNPN, CDR2 SVGIG (reference sequence). The CDR3 consists of 13 residues. The CDR3 nucleotides are TGTGCGACTACGGGCCCGGCCTTCTACGAGCAGTACTTC. Amino acid sequence: CATTGPAFYEQYF.

V usage is TRBV15 and J usage is TRBJ2-7; a weak D match, TRBD1 (5 bases). Germline assignment: CDR1 LNHNV and CDR2 YYDKDF (reference sequence). There are 14 residues in the CDR3. V was cut by 1 base and J by 4 bases, with 11 bases left in between. The CDR3: CATSRGQKIYEQYF. The CDR3, as DNA: TGTGCCACCAGCAGAGGACAGAAGATATACGAGCAGTACTTC. Full variable domain (remainder filled in from reference TRBV15 and TRBJ2-7): DAMVIQNPRYQVTQFGKPVTLSCSQTLNHNVMYWYQQKSSQAPKLLFHYYDKDFNNEADTPDNFQSRRPNTSFCFLDIRSPGLGDTAMYLCATSRGQKIYEQYFGPGTRLTVT.

This rearrangement joins TRBV7-9 to TRBJ2-2; the D is unclear. Germline V gives CDR1 SEHNR, CDR2 FQNEAQ (reference sequence). V dropped 5 bases and J dropped 7 bases, with 8 bases sitting between them. The CDR3 loop spans 12 amino acids. The CDR3 spells CASSPFFGELFF. Written as DNA, the CDR3 is TGTGCCAGCAGCCCGTTTTTCGGGGAGCTGTTTTTT.

The chain employs TRBV27 and TRBJ2-7; D is perhaps TRBD1 (6 bases). The CDR3 has 16 amino acids. In germline, CDR1 is MNHEY, CDR2 SMNVEV (reference sequence). Trimming pared 4 bases from V and 6 bases from J, leaving 22 bases between. The CDR3 sequence is CASSYLGSGVYLEQYF. The CDR3, as DNA: TGTGCCAGCAGTTACCTGGGCTCAGGGGTCTATCTCGAGCAGTACTTC.

The genes are TRBV19 and TRBJ1-1; D perhaps matches TRBD1 (5 bases). The germline gives CDR1 LNHDA, CDR2 SQIVND (reference sequence). V was pared by 11 bases and J by 2 bases, with 9 bases between. This CDR3 is 11 amino acids long. The CDR3 nucleotides are TGTGCCGGGGGGTCCAACACTGAAGCTTTCTTT. Translated, it gives CAGGSNTEAFF. The whole variable domain, remainder taken from reference TRBV19 and TRBJ1-1, is DGGITQSPKYLFRKEGQNVTLSCEQNLNHDAMYWYRQDPGQGLRLIYYSQIVNDFQKGDIAEGYSVSREKKESFPLTVTSAQKNPTAFYLCAGGSNTEAFFGQGTRLTVV.

The rearrangement links TRBV19 to TRBJ2-7; 9 bases agree with TRBD2. The V gene end was trimmed by 3 bases and the J gene end by 4 bases; junction bases not matched to a gene: 7. Germline V CDR1 and CDR2: LNHDA, SQIVND (reference sequence). The CDR3 loop spans 15 amino acids. CDR3 residues: CASSILAGRGYEQYF. CDR3 nucleotide sequence: TGTGCCAGTAGTATTCTAGCGGGAAGAGGATACGAGCAGTACTTC.

The genes are TRBV27 and TRBJ2-3, with TRBD2 matching over 7 bases. The CDR3 has 16 amino acids. The V segment lost 1 base and the J segment 4 bases; nucleotides outside the gene matches: 8. The germline gives CDR1 MNHEY, CDR2 SMNVEV (reference sequence). This CDR3 is CASSLYSGVGPDTQYF. CDR3 sequence (DNA): TGTGCCAGCAGTTTATACAGCGGGGTGGGCCCAGATACGCAGTATTTT.

The V call is TRBV6-5, the J call TRBJ2-7; possible D gene TRBD1, 6 bases. Germline loops: CDR1 MNHEY, CDR2 SVGAGI. V was cut by 0 bases and J by 2 bases, with 8 bases left in between. The CDR3 is 14 amino acids. CDR3 nucleotides: TGTGCCAGCAGTTACTCGGACAGACCCTACGAGCAGTACTTC. Residues: CASSYSDRPYEQYF.

The V call is TRBV27, the J call TRBJ2-5, with TRBD1 matching 8 bases. V trimming: 5 bases; J trimming: 5 bases; junction bases outside the gene matches: 10. The germline V gene has CDR1 MNHEY and CDR2 SMNVEV (reference sequence). CDR3 length equals 15 residues. CDR3 nucleotide sequence: TGTGCCAGCAGTCCCGGGCCAGGGGGCGTGGAGACCCAGTACTTC. This gives the protein CASSPGPGGVETQYF.

This clone was found once. V is TRBV29-1 and J is TRBJ2-1; 10 bases are shared with TRBD1. CDR1 SQVTM and CDR2 ANQGSEA come from the germline V gene. With V trimmed by 7 bases and J by 7 bases, 10 bases remained unmatched. The length of the CDR3 is 14 residues. CDR3 residues: CSGGRQGALNEQFF. The CDR3 DNA sequence: TGCAGCGGGGGAAGACAGGGGGCACTGAATGAGCAGTTCTTC.

The rearrangement joins TRBV19 to TRBJ2-7, with 9 bases that match TRBD1. J lost 2 bases, V lost 5 bases, and 4 bases had no gene match. Germline CDR1 reads LNHDA; CDR2 reads SQIVND (reference sequence). This CDR3 is built from 14 residues. The CDR3 coding sequence is TGTGCCAGTAGTCCCGGGACAGGGCCCTACGAGCAGTACTTC. Translating it yields CASSPGTGPYEQYF.

Remarks on this clone: It may be a read error: a sequence one base away is much more abundant. The chain employs TRBV7-8 and TRBJ1-1, with 9 bases matching TRBD1. The length of the CDR3 is 14 residues. Germline V lookup: CDR1 SGHVS, CDR2 FQNEAQ. V shed 5 bases and J 4 bases; nucleotides not matched to a gene: 5. The CDR3 reads CASSPGTGLTEAFF. The CDR3 nucleotides are TGTGCCAGCAGCCCCGGGACAGGGCTCACTGAAGCTTTCTTT.

This chain links TRBV6-6 with TRBJ1-2; 10 nucleotides agree with TRBD1. CDR3 length equals 15 residues. J was trimmed by 8 bases and V by 2 bases; bases with no gene match: 8. CDR1 is MNHNY, CDR2 SVGAGI, per germline (reference sequence). CDR3 loop: CASSYPAGTGDGYTF. The CDR3 nucleotides read TGTGCCAGCAGTTACCCAGCCGGGACAGGGGACGGCTACACCTTC.

The V gene is TRBV4-3, the J gene TRBJ2-1; 10 bases fit TRBD2. Germline CDR1 is LGHNA and CDR2 is YSLEER. The CDR3 spans 17 residues. V dropped 1 base and J dropped 5; count of bases not matched to a gene: 8. CDR3 protein: CASSQGWASGGDNEQFF. The CDR3 bases are TGCGCCAGCAGCCAAGGCTGGGCTAGCGGGGGTGACAATGAGCAGTTCTTC.

The chain couples TRBV5-6 to TRBJ1-2; D might be TRBD1 (6 bases). The germline V and J ends were trimmed by 5 bases and 3 bases, with 17 bases remaining between them. CDR3 length: 15 residues. Germline V gene sequence: CDR1 SGHDT, CDR2 YYEEEE. CDR3 region: CASRPVTGPYYGYTF. CDR3 DNA sequence: TGTGCCAGCAGACCAGTGACAGGACCCTACTATGGCTACACCTTC.

This sequence joins TRBV5-1 and TRBJ1-1, with D unresolved. The CDR3 is 11 amino acids. The V gene lost 5 bases and the J gene lost 4 bases, with 6 bases spanning the gap. Germline CDR1 and CDR2: SGHRS and YFSETQ. This CDR3 reads CASRRGTEAFF. The CDR3 region has the DNA TGCGCCAGCAGGCGGGGCACTGAAGCTTTCTTT.

This sequence joins TRBV19 and TRBJ1-5; TRBD1 matches at 11 bases. The germline CDR1 and CDR2 sequences are LNHDA and SQIVND (reference sequence). CDR3 length: 16 residues. Germline trimming cut 9 bases from V and 7 bases from J; bases unmatched to any gene: 14. The CDR3 region has the DNA TGTGCCAGATTTCACCCGGACAGGGGGCTTGAGCAGCCCCAGCATTTT. This sequence encodes CARFHPDRGLEQPQHF.

The J gene is TRBJ1-2, the V gene TRBV14, with TRBD1 as a possible D gene (5 bases). The V gene lost 3 bases and the J gene lost 1 base, with 18 bases spanning the gap. The CDR3 extends over 17 amino acids. In germline, CDR1 is SGHDN, CDR2 FVKESK. The CDR3 loop reads CASSQRDSVWVNYGYTF. The CDR3 DNA sequence: TGTGCCAGCAGCCAGCGGGACTCAGTGTGGGTTAACTATGGCTACACCTTC.

V and J are TRBV30 and TRBJ2-7; 9 bases agree with TRBD1. The J segment lost 5 bases and the V segment lost 4 bases, leaving 6 bases of the junction unmatched. The germline V gene has CDR1 GTSNPN and CDR2 SVGIG (reference sequence). The CDR3 is 13 residues long. The CDR3 reads CAWIGTGGDEQYF. For the CDR3, the DNA is TGTGCCTGGATTGGAACAGGGGGCGACGAGCAGTACTTC.

The count of this clone is one. V usage is TRBV28 and J usage is TRBJ1-3; tentative D call: TRBD1 (6 bases). V was shortened by 10 bases and J by 4 bases, with 14 bases between the two germline ends. The CDR3 is 13 residues long. CDR1 is MDHEN, CDR2 SYDVKM, per germline. Written as DNA, the CDR3 is TGTGCCACCTATTCAGGGGCAGGAAACACCATATATTTT. Its protein is CATYSGAGNTIYF. Based on the CDR3 plus reference TRBV28 and TRBJ1-3, the full variable domain is DVKVTQSSRYLVKRTGEKVFLECVQDMDHENMFWYRQDPGLGLRLIYFSYDVKMKEKGDIPEGYSVSREKKERFSLILESASTNQTSMYLCATYSGAGNTIYFGEGSWLTVV.

This clone was detected only once. J is TRBJ2-1 and V is TRBV7-2; 12 nucleotides line up with TRBD2. The V and J ends lost 5 bases and 8 bases, in that order; junction bases with no gene match: 7. CDR1 is SGHTA and CDR2 is FQGNSA in the germline V gene. The CDR3 covers 15 residues. The CDR3 region has the DNA TGTGCCAGCAGCACTGGACTAGCGGGATGGGATGAGCAGTTCTTC. This codes for CASSTGLAGWDEQFF.

The gene calls are TRBV27 and TRBJ1-1, with 9 nucleotides matching TRBD1. Unmatched junction bases numbered 9, after V lost 5 bases and J lost 5 bases. The CDR3 is made up of 15 amino acids. Germline values: CDR1 MNHEY, CDR2 SMNVEV (reference sequence). The CDR3 DNA is TGTGCCAGCAGTACGCCACAGGGGGCGAAAACTGAAGCTTTCTTT. This translates into CASSTPQGAKTEAFF.

This clone has only one observation. The CDR3 is CASGPGLGEQYF. The CDR3 coding sequence is TGTGCCAGCGGCCCTGGACTGGGGGAGCAGTACTTC. The chain employs TRBV27 and TRBJ2-7, with D tentatively TRBD2 (5 bases). Germline V gives CDR1 MNHEY, CDR2 SMNVEV (reference sequence). V gave up 8 bases and J gave up 7 bases, with 15 bases separating them. This CDR3 comprises 12 residues.

This chain uses TRBV19 with TRBJ2-7, with 7 bases aligning to TRBD2. The germline V gene encodes CDR1 LNHDA and CDR2 SQIVND (reference sequence). The CDR3 is 15 residues long. The junction had 8 bases not matched to a gene; V was cut back by 3 bases and J by 3 bases. In nucleotides, the CDR3 is TGTGCCAGTAGTATGAGAGCGGGAAATTTCTACGAGCAGTACTTC. Its translation is CASSMRAGNFYEQYF.